These 5 T cell receptor beta chains came from one sample sequenced in a study of blood T cell repertoires in COVID-19. Clones were read by immunoSEQ multiplex PCR, and TCRdb kept only the in-frame ones, dropping some. The sample holds under 90,000 clones, 70% to 90% seen once. Sequenced: peripheral blood. These TCRs come from a man aged 65 to 79 with active or convalescent COVID-19.

This chain connects TRBV18 to TRBJ2-1; D is possibly TRBD1 (6 bases). The CDR3 has 14 amino acids. Per germline, CDR1 KGHSH and CDR2 LQKENI. V was clipped by 2 bases and J by 4 bases, with 9 bases between them. The CDR3 sequence is CASSPAQGYNEQFF. The DNA of the CDR3 is TGTGCCAGCTCACCAGCACAGGGATACAATGAGCAGTTCTTC.

The genes are TRBV15 and TRBJ2-3; D might be TRBD2 (7 bases). The CDR3 extends over 16 amino acids. With 0 bases removed from V and 1 base from J, the gap between germline ends came to 11 bases. In germline, CDR1 is LNHNV, CDR2 YYDKDF (reference sequence). For the CDR3, the DNA is TGTGCCACCAGCAGAGAGAGGGGGGGGCGCACAGATACGCAGTATTTT. Encoded protein: CATSRERGGRTDTQYF.

The chain employs TRBV3-1 (or the pseudogene TRBV3-2) and TRBJ2-5, with D possibly being TRBD2 (5 bases). The CDR3 runs 15 residues. In germline, CDR1 is LGHDT, CDR2 YNNKEL (reference sequence). Trimming removed 4 bases at V and 0 bases at J, with 12 bases between. The CDR3 protein is CASSPPRRYQETQYF. The DNA for the CDR3 is TGTGCCAGCAGCCCCCCCAGGAGGTACCAAGAGACCCAGTACTTC.

In nucleotides, the CDR3 is TGTGCCTGGAGGGCCGGGGTCGTGGTTGCCGAGCAGTACTTC. As protein: CAWRAGVVVAEQYF. The chain recombines TRBV30 with TRBJ2-7; D may be TRBD2 (5 bases). The V end lost 3 bases, the J end lost 6 bases, and 18 bases lay between the germline ends. This CDR3 is 14 amino acids long. CDR1 and CDR2 from the germline V gene are GTSNPN and SVGIG (reference sequence).

This clone was detected only a few times. This sequence joins TRBV3-1 (or the pseudogene TRBV3-2) and TRBJ1-5, with D maybe TRBD1 (5 bases). Germline-derived CDR1 and CDR2 are LGHDT and YNNKEL (reference sequence). The ends were cut back, 3 bases at V and 5 bases at J, with 8 bases in the middle. The CDR3 is made up of 13 amino acids. CDR3 DNA: TGTGCCAGCAGCCAGGGGACTTATCAGCCCCAGCATTTT. Amino acids: CASSQGTYQPQHF.